The clone carrying this T cell receptor (beta chain) has just a few counts. The time point: patch test 1, 2 weeks after DPC sensitization. Treatment noted: therapeutic diphenylcyclopropenone sensitization with weekly scalp DPC. The record originates from a study of human T cells and chemical hapten exposure. MiXCR was run by TCRdb on the RACE reads, yielding one entry per CDR3 protein. The data contain about 380,000 distinct CDR3 sequences, about 4.8% of them singletons. Trimming left V 5 bases short and J 4 bases short, with 13 bases between. The CDR3 totals 14 residues. Germline values: CDR1 MNHEY, CDR2 SMNVEV (reference sequence).

V is TRBV27 and J is TRBJ2-3; maybe TRBD2 (5 bases). This sequence originates from a woman aged 45-60 years with alopecia areata. Some clones in this sample may be carry-over from other donors' samples. The sample consisted of whole blood, taken in connection with sensitization to the hapten diphenylcyclopropenone (DPC). The CDR3 sequence: CASSPGFSADTQYF. DNA for the CDR3: TGTGCCAGCAGTCCGGGATTCAGCGCAGATACGCAGTATTTT.